The clone carrying this TCR beta chain showed up many times. All of the donors were Caucasians in good health. This sample stems from a study of identical twins. The ends were cut back, 0 bases at V and 3 bases at J, with 12 bases in the middle. The germline V gene encodes CDR1 SGHRS and CDR2 YFSETQ. CDR3 size: 15 residues. A universal primer binding site was introduced by template switching. The final cDNA contained unique molecular identifiers. TCRdb re-called the 5' RACE reads with MiXCR, one entry per CDR3 protein. Of a few hundred thousand distinct CDR3 sequences listed, 5% to 7% are singletons. These same data were also listed under a study on T cells expressing NK-cell markers. That study adds: The TCR beta repertoires were obtained from sorted CD3+CD56+NKG2C+, CD3+CD56+NKG2C- and CD3+CD56-NKG2C+ T cells.

Sequencing was carried out using CD8+ T cells sorted from blood. This TCR derives from a woman aged 18-29 years in good health. V usage is TRBV5-1 and J usage is TRBJ2-5; D ambiguous. In nucleotides, the CDR3 is TGCGCCAGCAGCTTGGCGATAATCTCCGAAGAGACCCAGTACTTC. It encodes CASSLAIISEETQYF. The entire variable domain, with the rest obtained from reference TRBV5-1 and TRBJ2-5, is as follows: KAGVTQTPRYLIKTRGQQVTLSCSPISGHRSVSWYQQTPGQGLQFLFEYFSETQRNKGNFPGRFSGRQFSNSRSEMNVSTLELGDSALYLCASSLAIISEETQYFGPGTRLLVL.